Each of the 28 T cell receptor beta chains below was sequenced from the same sample in a study of cytomegalovirus exposure and HLA in healthy donors. Measured with immunoSEQ multiplex PCR; TCRdb has only the in-frame clones, and not every one. The sample lists 140,000 or so clones, just over 90% occurring once. Sequencing was performed on PBMCs. These receptors came from a man aged 18 to 29 in good health and CMV-seronegative.

This clone appeared a single time. The CDR3 bases are TGTGCCAGCAGGGGAGAAGAGACCCAGTACTTC. This translates into CASRGEETQYF. The chain employs TRBV2 and TRBJ2-5, with a possible D match to TRBD2 (5 bases). V dropped 6 bases and J dropped 3 bases, with 5 bases sitting between them. CDR1 and CDR2 (germline): SNHLY, FYNNEI. The CDR3 consists of 11 residues.

This chain connects TRBV11-2 to TRBJ1-2; TRBD1 is a possible D gene (5 bases). CDR1 and CDR2 (germline): SGHAT, FQNNGV. The germline V and J ends were trimmed by 4 bases and 8 bases, with 14 bases remaining between them. CDR3 size: 13 residues. As DNA, the CDR3 is TGTGCCAGCAGCTCGGTCCTGACAGCGGGCTACACCTTC. Encoded protein: CASSSVLTAGYTF.

This clone was detected a few times. The chain is built from TRBV11-2 and TRBJ2-1, with D maybe TRBD2 (5 bases). V gave up 7 bases and J gave up 5 bases, with 12 bases separating them. The CDR3 loop spans 13 amino acids. Germline values: CDR1 SGHAT, CDR2 FQNNGV. The CDR3 DNA reads TGTGCCAGCACTAGCACCCTGGACAATGAGCAGTTCTTC. Encoded protein: CASTSTLDNEQFF. The variable domain in full, completed from reference TRBV11-2 and TRBJ2-1, reads EAGVAQSPRYKIIEKRQSVAFWCNPISGHATLYWYQQILGQGPKLLIQFQNNGVVDDSQLPKDRFSAERLKGVDSTLKIQPAKLEDSAVYLCASTSTLDNEQFFGPGTRLTVL.

The chain uses TRBV29-1 and TRBJ2-1; 10 bases line up with TRBD1. The germline V gene has CDR1 SQVTM and CDR2 ANQGSEA. The CDR3 is made up of 12 amino acids. J gave up 9 bases and V 3 bases, and 2 bases lay outside the gene matches. CDR3 residues: CSVDRDRGEQFF. CDR3 nucleotides: TGCAGCGTTGATCGGGACAGGGGTGAGCAGTTCTTC.

V and J are TRBV6-5 and TRBJ2-7; tentatively, D is TRBD1 (5 bases). Germline V gene data show CDR1 as MNHEY and CDR2 as SVGAGI. The CDR3 is 13 amino acids. Trimming cost V 4 bases and J 6 bases, with 13 bases left between them. CDR3 in DNA: TGTGCCAGCAGTTGGGGCGCTGACGGCGAGCAGTACTTC. This encodes CASSWGADGEQYF.

This chain's CDR3 is CASSSPFSRGLTEAFF. CDR3 DNA: TGTGCCAGCAGCTCTCCGTTCAGTAGGGGTTTAACTGAAGCTTTCTTT. The chain uses TRBV7-9 and TRBJ1-1; a possible D gene is TRBD1 (5 bases). The CDR3 is 16 residues long. Germline V gene data show CDR1 as SEHNR and CDR2 as FQNEAQ (reference sequence). Between the trimmed V and J ends, which lost 4 bases and 5 bases, there was a span of 20 bases.

The table lists this clone with a few counts. The V gene is TRBV21-1, the J gene TRBJ2-7; TRBD1 is the table's D call and was not checked against the DNA. TRBV21-1 is shown as a pseudogene. CDR3 length equals 16 residues. In DNA form, the CDR3 reads TGTGCCAGCGGGGCCACGAACCCCACCGCGCCCTGGGCGCAGTACGTC. Translated, it gives CASGATNPTAPWAQYV.

In DNA form, the CDR3 reads TGTGCCACCAGCAGAGATCTGGGCGGGGGGCAAAGAAACACCATATATTTT. This translates into CATSRDLGGGQRNTIYF. The chain has TRBV15 and TRBJ1-3, with D possibly matching TRBD1 (6 bases). V gave up 0 bases and J gave up 5 bases, with 17 bases separating them. CDR1 and CDR2 from the germline V gene are LNHNV and YYDKDF (reference sequence). The CDR3 covers 17 residues.

This chain links TRBV4-2 with TRBJ2-1; 7 bases map to TRBD2. The ends lost 2 bases at V and 2 bases at J; junction bases unmatched: 9. The germline gives CDR1 LGHNA, CDR2 YNFKEQ. This CDR3 comprises 17 residues. In DNA, the CDR3 is TGTGCCAGCAGCCAAACCGGTCGCGGGAGACCCTACAATGAGCAGTTCTTC. Translating gives CASSQTGRGRPYNEQFF.

In regard to this clone: This CDR3 is also generated by other DNA sequences in the sample. The rearrangement links TRBV18 to TRBJ1-1; 7 nucleotides match TRBD1. The length of the CDR3 is 14 residues. Germline V lookup: CDR1 KGHSH, CDR2 LQKENI. V lost 3 bases, J lost 2 bases, and 3 bases stayed unmatched. DNA of the CDR3: TGTGCCAGCTCACCGAGACAGGGTAACACTGAAGCTTTCTTT. Translating gives CASSPRQGNTEAFF.

V and J are TRBV7-6 and TRBJ2-2; possible D gene TRBD1, 6 bases. This CDR3 spans 15 amino acids. The germline CDR1 and CDR2 sequences are SGHVS and FNYEAQ. Trimming stripped 0 bases from V and 3 bases from J, with 8 bases between. CDR3 coding DNA: TGTGCCAGCAGCTTAGCCAGGGGCGACACCGGGGAGCTGTTTTTT. Translating it yields CASSLARGDTGELFF.

This rearrangement joins TRBV5-1 to TRBJ2-5; 8 positions match TRBD1. Per germline, CDR1 SGHRS and CDR2 YFSETQ. V trimming: 3 bases; J trimming: 4 bases; junction bases outside the gene matches: 8. The CDR3 sequence is 15 residues long. The CDR3 sequence: CASSSPGTGGETQYF. CDR3 DNA: TGCGCCAGCAGCTCCCCCGGGACAGGCGGAGAGACCCAGTACTTC.

Here the CDR3 DNA reads TGCGCCAGCAGCTTAGCGGGGCAACTCAATCAGCCCCAGCATTTT. Its protein product is CASSLAGQLNQPQHF. The chain is built from TRBV5-1 and TRBJ1-5, with a possible D match to TRBD1 (5 bases). CDR1 is SGHRS, CDR2 YFSETQ, per germline. V was clipped by 2 bases and J by 3 bases, with 12 bases between them. The CDR3 has 15 amino acids.

This clone was counted a single time. Other DNA sequences in the sample encode the same CDR3. J is TRBJ2-1 and V is TRBV5-1; D is uncertain. This CDR3 has 16 residues. Trimming shortened V by 0 bases and J by 0 bases, and 10 bases separated the two germline ends. Germline V gene lookup returns CDR1 SGHRS and CDR2 YFSETQ. The CDR3 DNA reads as TGCGCCAGCAGCTTGGTAGGCGGCAGCTCCTACAATGAGCAGTTCTTC. This gives the protein CASSLVGGSSYNEQFF.

V gene TRBV29-1 combines with J gene TRBJ2-3; 8 nucleotides agree with TRBD2. Unmatched junction bases numbered 7, after V lost 4 bases and J lost 4 bases. Germline V gives CDR1 SQVTM, CDR2 ANQGSEA. CDR3 length: 14 amino acids. CDR3 amino acids: CSVVRTSGADTQYF. DNA of the CDR3: TGCAGCGTTGTGCGAACTAGCGGCGCAGATACGCAGTATTTT.

The rearrangement links TRBV11-2 to TRBJ2-5, with TRBD1 as a possible D gene (5 bases). Germline loops: CDR1 SGHAT, CDR2 FQNNGV. The CDR3 is 14 residues long. V was shortened by 5 bases and J by 5 bases, with 15 bases between the two germline ends. The CDR3 spells CASSPQGRVETQYF. For the CDR3, the DNA is TGTGCCAGCAGCCCTCAGGGTAGGGTGGAGACCCAGTACTTC.

The rearrangement uses TRBV9 and TRBJ2-5; 9 nucleotides line up with TRBD1. The CDR3 is made up of 15 amino acids. With V trimmed by 3 bases and J by 5 bases, 8 bases remained unmatched. Germline V gives CDR1 SGDLS, CDR2 YYNGEE. CDR3 sequence: CASSARDREGETQYF. The CDR3 DNA sequence: TGTGCCAGCAGCGCCCGGGACAGGGAAGGGGAGACCCAGTACTTC.

The CDR3 spells CASSDSAGGQISTDTQYF. The CDR3 region has the DNA TGTGCCAGCAGTGACTCGGCGGGAGGGCAGATTAGCACAGATACGCAGTATTTT. The V and J genes are TRBV6-4 and TRBJ2-3, with TRBD2 matching over 9 bases. The CDR3 extends over 18 amino acids. The ends lost 0 bases at V and 0 bases at J; junction bases unmatched: 7. Germline V gives CDR1 MRHNA, CDR2 SNTAGT.

This rearrangement joins TRBV30 to TRBJ1-1; no firm D call. Trimming removed 5 bases at V and 0 bases at J, with 16 bases between. The CDR3 is 15 amino acids. CDR1 and CDR2 (germline): GTSNPN, SVGIG (reference sequence). The CDR3 sequence: CAWDPEGNMNTEAFF. CDR3 nucleotides: TGTGCCTGGGACCCGGAGGGAAACATGAACACTGAAGCTTTCTTT.

The rearrangement uses TRBV6-6 and TRBJ1-2, with TRBD1 identical over 11 bases. In germline, CDR1 is MNHNY, CDR2 SVGAGI (reference sequence). This CDR3 has 15 amino acids. V shed 6 bases, J shed 7 bases, and the junction held 10 bases outside the gene matches. The CDR3 bases are TGTGCCAGCAGCCGAGCAGGACAGGGGGCAATTGGCTACACCTTC. This encodes CASSRAGQGAIGYTF.

This chain uses TRBV27 with TRBJ2-5; 13 nucleotides agree with TRBD2. V gave up 8 bases and J gave up 5 bases; unmatched junction bases: 8. The CDR3 runs to 15 residues. CDR1 is MNHEY, CDR2 SMNVEV, per germline (reference sequence). The DNA of the CDR3 is TGTGCCAGCGGAAGGGGGACTAGCGGGACGGAGACCCAGTACTTC. Translated: CASGRGTSGTETQYF.

V gene TRBV5-4 combines with J gene TRBJ2-1; tentatively, D is TRBD2 (6 bases). The germline V gene encodes CDR1 SGHNT and CDR2 YYREEE (reference sequence). Trimming left V 2 bases short and J 5 bases short, with 11 bases between. The CDR3 covers 14 residues. The CDR3 sequence is CASSFGGLNNEQFF. In nucleotides, the CDR3 is TGTGCCAGCAGCTTCGGGGGATTAAACAATGAGCAGTTCTTC. The full variable domain, in which reference TRBV5-4 and TRBJ2-1 provide the parts outside the CDR3, is ETGVTQSPTHLIKTRGQQVTLRCSSQSGHNTVSWYQQALGQGPQFIFQYYREEENGRGNFPPRFSGLQFPNYSSELNVNALELDDSALYLCASSFGGLNNEQFFGPGTRLTVL.

The chain joins TRBV19 to TRBJ1-1, with a weak D call TRBD1 (5 bases). CDR3 length equals 15 residues. With 1 base removed from V and 6 bases from J, the gap between germline ends came to 15 bases. Germline CDR1 LNHDA, CDR2 SQIVND (reference sequence). Written as DNA, the CDR3 is TGTGCCAGTAGTATAGTCAGTACAGGCAGGCCTGAAGCTTTCTTT. Protein sequence: CASSIVSTGRPEAFF.

This clone occurred once. The chain combines TRBV14 with TRBJ1-2, with a tentative D call TRBD1 (6 bases). Trimming cost V 1 base and J 2 bases, with 14 bases left between them. The CDR3 is 16 residues long. Germline CDR1 is SGHDN and CDR2 is FVKESK. CDR3 sequence reads: CASSQGTVWANYGYTF. CDR3 coding DNA: TGTGCCAGCAGCCAAGGGACAGTGTGGGCAAACTATGGCTACACCTTC. Filled out from reference TRBV14 and TRBJ1-2, the complete variable domain reads EAGVTQFPSHSVIEKGQTVTLRCDPISGHDNLYWYRRVMGKEIKFLLHFVKESKQDESGMPNNRFLAERTGGTYSTLKVQPAELEDSGVYFCASSQGTVWANYGYTFGSGTRLTVV.

This chain joins TRBV11-2 and TRBJ2-5, with 10 bases matching TRBD2. Germline CDR1 is SGHAT and CDR2 is FQNNGV. This CDR3 has 16 residues. Germline trimming cut 5 bases from V and 5 bases from J; bases unmatched to any gene: 11. CDR3 amino acids: CASSQGVASGGETQYF. CDR3 coding DNA: TGTGCCAGCAGCCAAGGGGTGGCTAGCGGGGGTGAGACCCAGTACTTC.

The chain employs TRBV7-9 and TRBJ2-1; 9 nucleotides agree with TRBD1. The CDR3 spans 15 residues. Losses at the gene ends were 5 bases for V and 2 bases for J; bases not matched to a gene: 4. Germline assignment: CDR1 SEHNR and CDR2 FQNEAQ (reference sequence). The CDR3 is CASSLGTGPYNEQFF. In DNA form, the CDR3 reads TGTGCCAGCAGCCTCGGGACAGGGCCCTACAATGAGCAGTTCTTC.

J is TRBJ1-1 and V is TRBV2, with D perhaps TRBD1 (6 bases). Per germline, CDR1 SNHLY and CDR2 FYNNEI. This CDR3 region has 13 residues. V was clipped by 6 bases and J by 5 bases, with 13 bases between them. The CDR3 spells CASRADRMTEAFF. As DNA, the CDR3 is TGTGCCAGCAGGGCCGACAGGATGACTGAAGCTTTCTTT. Supplemented by reference TRBV2 and TRBJ1-1, the full variable domain reads EPEVTQTPSHQVTQMGQEVILRCVPISNHLYFYWYRQILGQKVEFLVSFYNNEISEKSEIFDDQFSVERPDGSNFTLKIRSTKLEDSAMYFCASRADRMTEAFFGQGTRLTVV.

This clone was picked up one time. The chain uses TRBV7-2 and TRBJ2-7, with a possible D match to TRBD2 (5 bases). Per germline, CDR1 SGHTA and CDR2 FQGNSA. This CDR3 has 15 amino acids. The ends were cut back, 1 base at V and 2 bases at J, with 12 bases in the middle. CDR3 in DNA: TGTGCCAGCAGCTTAGTAGGACTGAACACCTACGAGCAGTACGTC. It encodes CASSLVGLNTYEQYV.